This T cell receptor beta chain was documented in a study of cytomegalovirus exposure and HLA in healthy donors. The PCR was carried out with 60 Vbeta primers and 13 Jbeta primers. Clones were read by immunoSEQ multiplex PCR, and TCRdb kept only the in-frame ones, dropping some. Of about 85,000 clones in the sample, around 74% were seen once. With 5 bases clipped from V and 6 bases from J, the junction kept 3 bases outside the gene matches. CDR1 SGHTA and CDR2 FQGTGA come from the germline V gene. This CDR3 has 13 amino acids. The chain uses TRBV7-3 and TRBJ1-2, with 10 bases that match TRBD1. The clonotype comes from a boy aged 5-17 years in good health and CMV-seronegative. Source material: PBMCs. Written as DNA, the CDR3 is TGTGCCAGCAGCAAAGGGACAGGGGATGGCTACACCTTC. Translation gives CASSKGTGDGYTF.